The subject of this entry is one TCR beta chain. The V and J ends lost 0 bases and 6 bases, in that order; junction bases with no gene match: 2. Germline CDR1 and CDR2: MNHEY and SMNVEV (reference sequence). The CDR3 has 15 residues. This sample was included in a study of patients and donors after allogeneic stem cell transplantation. Each CDR3 protein is one row after TCRdb ran MiXCR on the RT-PCR reads. The sample shows hundreds of thousands of distinct CDR3 sequences, 35% to 45% of them seen only once. The clonotype was recovered from a human donor who was either an allogeneic HSCT recipient or a stem cell or donor lymphocyte infusion donor (not recorded which). It is not recorded whose cells these are; they may come from a transplant donor. This sequence joins TRBV27 and TRBJ2-1; 10 nucleotides match TRBD2. The sample was blood, either unsorted or a sorted T cell fraction (not recorded which). The DNA for the CDR3 is TGTGCCAGCAGTTTATCAGCGGGGGGGGGCAATGAGCAGTTCTTC. The encoded protein is CASSLSAGGGNEQFF.